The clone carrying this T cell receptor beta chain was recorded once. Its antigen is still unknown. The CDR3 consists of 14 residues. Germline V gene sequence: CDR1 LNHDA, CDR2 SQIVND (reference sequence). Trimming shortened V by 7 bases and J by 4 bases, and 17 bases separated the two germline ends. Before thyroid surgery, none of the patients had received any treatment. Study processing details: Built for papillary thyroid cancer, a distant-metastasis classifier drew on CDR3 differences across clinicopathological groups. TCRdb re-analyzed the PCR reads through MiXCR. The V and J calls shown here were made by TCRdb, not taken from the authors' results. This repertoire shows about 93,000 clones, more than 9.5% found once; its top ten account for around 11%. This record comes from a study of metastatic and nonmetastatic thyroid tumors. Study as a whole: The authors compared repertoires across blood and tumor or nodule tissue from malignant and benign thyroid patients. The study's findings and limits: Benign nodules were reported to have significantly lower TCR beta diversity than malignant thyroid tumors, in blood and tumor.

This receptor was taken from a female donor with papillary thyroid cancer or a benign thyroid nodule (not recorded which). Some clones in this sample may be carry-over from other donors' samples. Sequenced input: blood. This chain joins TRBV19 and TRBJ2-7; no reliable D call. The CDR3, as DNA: TGTGCCAGTATCCACGGAATGATCGAGTACGAGCAGTACTTC. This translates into CASIHGMIEYEQYF.